The rows below give T cell receptor beta chains drawn from one sample of a study of vaccination and CD4 T cells after COVID-19. TCRdb processed the PCR reads anew with MiXCR; each CDR3 protein has one entry. The data contain 2,500 to 3,000 distinct CDR3 sequences, around two fifths of them seen just once; the ten biggest clones take up 43%. Their target antigens are unknown. Material for sequencing was CD4+ T cells from blood, cultured in vitro. The receptors stem from a human donor in good health. Each CDR3 is given with its conserved first and last residue. The D gene is left open where the match is weak. Size is omitted from some rows. Given values are once, few, many or a class for expanded clones.

size: .; J: TRBJ2-5; D: .; V: TRBV5-1; CDR3: CASRGQETQYF; DNA: TGCGCCAGCCGGGGTCAGGAGACCCAGTACTTC
size: .; J: TRBJ2-1; D: TRBD2; V: TRBV20-1; CDR3: CSAGPGLESYNEQFF; DNA: TGCAGTGCGGGACCGGGACTAGAGTCCTACAATGAGCAGTTCTTC
size: .; J: TRBJ1-5; D: .; V: TRBV11-2; CDR3: CASSLGSSNQPQHF; DNA: TGTGCCAGCAGCTTAGGGTCTAGCAATCAGCCCCAGCATTTT
size: .; J: TRBJ1-3; D: .; V: TRBV20-1; CDR3: CSARQVGRSTIYF; DNA: TGCAGTGCTAGACAGGTGGGGAGAAGCACCATATATTTT
size: .; J: TRBJ1-2; D: .; V: TRBV2; CDR3: CASRAPHPGHNYGYTF; DNA: TGTGCCAGCAGGGCCCCCCACCCGGGGCATAACTATGGCTACACCTTC
size: few; J: TRBJ1-2; D: TRBD1; V: TRBV20-1; CDR3: CSPETGIYGYTF; DNA: TGCAGTCCAGAGACAGGGATCTATGGCTACACCTTC
size: .; J: TRBJ2-3; D: TRBD1; V: TRBV20-1; CDR3: CSARGLPGQGGTDTQYF; DNA: TGCAGTGCTAGAGGACTCCCCGGACAGGGTGGCACAGATACGCAGTATTTT
size: .; J: TRBJ1-5; D: .; V: TRBV5-6; CDR3: CASTKGSTNQQPQHF; DNA: TGTGCCAGCACCAAAGGATCGACGAATCAACAGCCCCAGCATTTT
size: .; J: TRBJ1-2; D: .; V: TRBV2; CDR3: CASSRGDGYGYTF; DNA: TGTGCCAGCAGTAGAGGGGACGGCTATGGCTACACCTTC
size: few; J: TRBJ2-1; D: TRBD2; V: TRBV7-8; CDR3: CASSLRTSFYNEQFF; DNA: TGTGCCAGCAGCCTACGGACTAGCTTCTACAATGAGCAGTTCTTC
size: .; J: TRBJ2-1; D: .; V: TRBV6-1; CDR3: CASRRAGAAYNEQFF; DNA: TGTGCCAGCCGCCGAGCAGGGGCCGCCTACAATGAGCAGTTCTTC
size: .; J: TRBJ1-2; D: .; V: TRBV4-2; CDR3: CASSQSSGSDTNYGYTF; DNA: TGTGCCAGCAGCCAATCTAGTGGGTCAGATACTAACTATGGCTACACCTTC
size: .; J: TRBJ2-3; D: .; V: TRBV6-2/TRBV6-3; CDR3: CASSRPNGLAQYF; DNA: TGTGCCAGCAGTAGGCCGAACGGCCTCGCGCAGTATTTT
size: .; J: TRBJ2-7; D: .; V: TRBV30; CDR3: CASTYQSSLGEQYF; DNA: TGTGCCTCTACGTACCAGTCCTCTTTGGGGGAGCAGTACTTC